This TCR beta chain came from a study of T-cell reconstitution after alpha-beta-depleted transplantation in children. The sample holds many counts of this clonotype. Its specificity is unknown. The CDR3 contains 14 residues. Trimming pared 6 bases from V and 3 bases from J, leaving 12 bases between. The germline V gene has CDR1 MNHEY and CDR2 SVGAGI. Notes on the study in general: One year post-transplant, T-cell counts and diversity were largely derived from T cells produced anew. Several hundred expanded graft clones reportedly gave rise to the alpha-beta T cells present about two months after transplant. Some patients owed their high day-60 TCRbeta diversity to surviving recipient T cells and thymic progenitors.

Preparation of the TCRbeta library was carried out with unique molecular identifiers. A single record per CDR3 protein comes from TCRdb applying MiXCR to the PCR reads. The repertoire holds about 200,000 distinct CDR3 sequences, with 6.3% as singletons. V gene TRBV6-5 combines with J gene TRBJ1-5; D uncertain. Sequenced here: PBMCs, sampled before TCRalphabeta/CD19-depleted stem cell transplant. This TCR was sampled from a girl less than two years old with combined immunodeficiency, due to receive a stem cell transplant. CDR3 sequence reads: CASSPGLLNQPQHF. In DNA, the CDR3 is TGTGCCAGCAGCCCCGGCCTCCTCAATCAGCCCCAGCATTTT.